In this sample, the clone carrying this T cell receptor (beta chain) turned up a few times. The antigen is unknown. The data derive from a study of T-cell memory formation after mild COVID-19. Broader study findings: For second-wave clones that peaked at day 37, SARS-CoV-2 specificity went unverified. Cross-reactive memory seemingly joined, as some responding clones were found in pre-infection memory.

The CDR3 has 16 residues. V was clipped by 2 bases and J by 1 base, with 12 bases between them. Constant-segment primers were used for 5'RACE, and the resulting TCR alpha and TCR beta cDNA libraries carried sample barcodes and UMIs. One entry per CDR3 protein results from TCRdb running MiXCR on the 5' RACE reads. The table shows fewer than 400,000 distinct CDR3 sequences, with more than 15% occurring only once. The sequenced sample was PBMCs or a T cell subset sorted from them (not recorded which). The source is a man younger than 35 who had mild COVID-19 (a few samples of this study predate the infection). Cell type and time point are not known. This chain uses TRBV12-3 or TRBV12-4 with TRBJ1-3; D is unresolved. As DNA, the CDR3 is TGTGCCAGCAGTTTATTCCCTAGGAGTTCTGGAAACACCATATATTTT. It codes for CASSLFPRSSGNTIYF.